The subject of this entry is one T cell receptor (beta chain). One entry per CDR3 protein, called by TCRdb with MiXCR from the RT-PCR reads. The repertoire holds hundreds of thousands of distinct CDR3 sequences, with around 14% as singletons. This CDR3 region has 15 residues. V dropped 3 bases and J dropped 2 bases, with 14 bases sitting between them. Germline V lookup: CDR1 MNHNS, CDR2 SASEGT. The V gene is TRBV6-1, the J gene TRBJ2-7, with a possible D match to TRBD2 (5 bases). The specimen sequenced was memory CD4+ T cells from blood. The clonotype originates from a female donor in good health, serving as a healthy control. This CDR3 is CASSEGSAGTYEQYF. The CDR3 coding sequence is TGTGCCAGCAGTGAGGGTTCGGCCGGGACCTACGAGCAGTACTTC.